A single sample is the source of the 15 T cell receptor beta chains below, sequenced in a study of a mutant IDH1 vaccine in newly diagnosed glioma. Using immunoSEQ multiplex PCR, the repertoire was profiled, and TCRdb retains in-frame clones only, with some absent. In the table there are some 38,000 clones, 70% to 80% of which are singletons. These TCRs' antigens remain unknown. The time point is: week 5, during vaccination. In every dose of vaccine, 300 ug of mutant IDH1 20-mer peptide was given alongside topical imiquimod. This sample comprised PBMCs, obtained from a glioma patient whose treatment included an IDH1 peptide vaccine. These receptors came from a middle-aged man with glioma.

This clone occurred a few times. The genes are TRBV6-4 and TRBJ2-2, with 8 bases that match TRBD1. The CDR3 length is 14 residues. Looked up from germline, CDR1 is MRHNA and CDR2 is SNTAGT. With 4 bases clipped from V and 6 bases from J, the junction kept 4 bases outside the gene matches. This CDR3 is CASSADREAGELFF. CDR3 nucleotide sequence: TGTGCCAGCAGTGCGGACAGGGAAGCCGGGGAGCTGTTTTTT.

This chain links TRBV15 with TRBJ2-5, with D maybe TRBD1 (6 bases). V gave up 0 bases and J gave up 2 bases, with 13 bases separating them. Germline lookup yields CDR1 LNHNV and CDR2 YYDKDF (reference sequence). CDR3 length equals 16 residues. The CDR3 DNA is TGTGCCACCAGCAGAGATGGCACAGGGAAACAAGAGACCCAGTACTTC. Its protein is CATSRDGTGKQETQYF.

The CDR3 DNA follows: TGTGCCAGCAGCTTAGTAATGAACACTGAAGCTTTCTTT. Protein sequence: CASSLVMNTEAFF. The chain uses TRBV7-9 and TRBJ1-1; D is unclear. The CDR3 extends over 13 amino acids. V was pared by 1 base and J by 0 bases, with 3 bases between. Germline V CDR1 and CDR2: SEHNR, FQNEAQ (reference sequence).

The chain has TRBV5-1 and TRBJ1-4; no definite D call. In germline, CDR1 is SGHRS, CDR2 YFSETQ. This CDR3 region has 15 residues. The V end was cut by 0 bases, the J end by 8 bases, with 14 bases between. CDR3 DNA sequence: TGCGCCAGCAGCTTGGACGGCCGAAATGGAGAAAAACTGTTTTTT. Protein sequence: CASSLDGRNGEKLFF.

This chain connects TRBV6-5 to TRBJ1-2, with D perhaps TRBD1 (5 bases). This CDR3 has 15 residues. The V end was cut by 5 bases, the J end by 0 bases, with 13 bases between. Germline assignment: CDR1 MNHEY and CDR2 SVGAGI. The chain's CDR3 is CASSRSLGANYGYTF. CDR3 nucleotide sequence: TGTGCCAGCAGTCGAAGCCTGGGGGCTAACTATGGCTACACCTTC.

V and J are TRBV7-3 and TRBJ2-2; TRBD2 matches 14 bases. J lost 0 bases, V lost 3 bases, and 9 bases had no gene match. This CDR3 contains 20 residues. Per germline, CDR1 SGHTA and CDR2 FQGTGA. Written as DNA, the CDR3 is TGTGCCAGCAGCTTCCGTCCGGGACTAGCGGGGGACCCGAACACCGGGGAGCTGTTTTTT. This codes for CASSFRPGLAGDPNTGELFF.

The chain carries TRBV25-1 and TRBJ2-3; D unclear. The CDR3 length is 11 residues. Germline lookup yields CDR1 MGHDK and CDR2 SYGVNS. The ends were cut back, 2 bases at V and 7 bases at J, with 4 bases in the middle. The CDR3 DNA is TGTGCCAGCAGTGAAGGGTATACGCAGTATTTT. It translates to CASSEGYTQYF.

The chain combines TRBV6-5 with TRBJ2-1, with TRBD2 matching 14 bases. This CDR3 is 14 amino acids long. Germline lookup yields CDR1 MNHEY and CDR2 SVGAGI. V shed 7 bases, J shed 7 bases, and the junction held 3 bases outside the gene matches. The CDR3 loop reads CASMRTSGGNEQFF. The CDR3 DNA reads TGTGCCAGCATGCGGACTAGCGGGGGGAATGAGCAGTTCTTC.

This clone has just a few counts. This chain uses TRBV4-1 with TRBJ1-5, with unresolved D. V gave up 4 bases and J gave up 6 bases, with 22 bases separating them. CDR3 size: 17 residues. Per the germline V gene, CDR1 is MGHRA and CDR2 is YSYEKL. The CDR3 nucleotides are TGCGCCAGCAGCCCGCGAAAAACGGGCGAGGGCATTCAGCCCCAGCATTTT. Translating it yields CASSPRKTGEGIQPQHF.

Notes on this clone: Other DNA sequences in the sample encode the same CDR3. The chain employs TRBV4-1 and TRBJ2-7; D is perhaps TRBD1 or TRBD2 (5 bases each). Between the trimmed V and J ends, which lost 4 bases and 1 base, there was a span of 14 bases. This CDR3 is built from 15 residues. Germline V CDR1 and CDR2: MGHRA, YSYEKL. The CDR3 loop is CASSPGTGRSYEQYF. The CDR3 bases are TGCGCCAGCAGCCCCGGGACGGGCAGGTCCTACGAGCAGTACTTC.

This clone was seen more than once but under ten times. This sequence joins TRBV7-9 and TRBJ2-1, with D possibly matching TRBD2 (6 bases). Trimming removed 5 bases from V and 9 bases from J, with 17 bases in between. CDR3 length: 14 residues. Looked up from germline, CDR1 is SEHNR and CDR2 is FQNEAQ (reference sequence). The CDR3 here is CASSIFGGSTEQFF. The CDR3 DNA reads TGTGCCAGCAGCATCTTCGGGGGTTCGACTGAGCAGTTCTTC.

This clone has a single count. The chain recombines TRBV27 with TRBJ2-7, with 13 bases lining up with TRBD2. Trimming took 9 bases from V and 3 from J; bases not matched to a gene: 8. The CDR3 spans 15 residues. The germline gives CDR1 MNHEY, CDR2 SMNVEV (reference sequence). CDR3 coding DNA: TGTGCCAGTACAGCCGGGACTAGCGGGATCTACGAGCAGTACTTC. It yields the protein CASTAGTSGIYEQYF.

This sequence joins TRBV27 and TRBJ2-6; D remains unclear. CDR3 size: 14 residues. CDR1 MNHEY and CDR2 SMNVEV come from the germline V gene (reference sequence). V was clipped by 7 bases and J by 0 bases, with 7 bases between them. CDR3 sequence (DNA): TGTGCCAGCACCATCAGCTCTGGGGCCAACGTCCTGACTTTC. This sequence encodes CASTISSGANVLTF. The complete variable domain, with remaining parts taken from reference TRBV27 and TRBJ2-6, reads EAQVTQNPRYLITVTGKKLTVTCSQNMNHEYMSWYRQDPGLGLRQIYYSMNVEVTDKGDVPEGYKVSRKEKRNFPLILESPSPNQTSLYFCASTISSGANVLTFGAGSRLTVL.

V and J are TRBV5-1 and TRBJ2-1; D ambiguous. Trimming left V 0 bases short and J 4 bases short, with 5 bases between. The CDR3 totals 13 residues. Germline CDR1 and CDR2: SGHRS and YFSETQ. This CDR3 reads CASSLGTYNEQFF. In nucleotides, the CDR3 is TGCGCCAGCAGCTTGGGCACATACAATGAGCAGTTCTTC.

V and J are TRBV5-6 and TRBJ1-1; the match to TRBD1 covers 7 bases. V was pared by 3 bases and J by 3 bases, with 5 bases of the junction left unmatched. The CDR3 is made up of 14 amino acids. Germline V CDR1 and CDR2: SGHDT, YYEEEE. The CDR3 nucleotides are TGTGCCAGCAGCTCGCGCAGGGGGGACACTGAAGCTTTCTTT. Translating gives CASSSRRGDTEAFF.